This T cell receptor beta chain was profiled in a study of blood T cell repertoires in COVID-19. Study-wide context: PBMCs, B-cell-depleted T cells, or T cells provided the cDNA or gDNA that made up the material.

Clones were sequenced by immunoSEQ multiplex PCR, and TCRdb holds only the in-frame ones, with some missing. The sample yields over 150,000 clones, over 60% seen once. Deletions cut 3 bases from V and 10 bases from J, with 13 bases between. The CDR3 contains 14 residues. Per the germline V gene, CDR1 is LNHDA and CDR2 is SQIVND (reference sequence). This TCR derives from a woman of 80 years or more with acute or convalescent COVID-19. What was sequenced was peripheral blood. The chain couples TRBV19 to TRBJ1-6; a possible D gene is TRBD1 (6 bases). The CDR3 sequence is CASSMDSLRSPLHF. In DNA form, the CDR3 reads TGTGCCAGTAGTATGGACAGTCTAAGGTCACCCCTCCACTTT.